These 32 T cell receptor beta chains share one sample of origin, sequenced in a study of human T cells and chemical hapten exposure. Time point: patch test 1, 2 weeks after DPC sensitization. The treatment is: therapeutic diphenylcyclopropenone sensitization with weekly scalp DPC. Via MiXCR, TCRdb re-called the RACE reads, giving one row per CDR3 protein. The sample lists around 110,000 distinct CDR3 sequences; roughly 12% were seen once. The specimen comprised whole blood, sampled in connection with sensitization to the hapten diphenylcyclopropenone (DPC). These receptors were taken from a woman aged 50 to 60 with alopecia areata. Some clones in this sample may be carry-over from other donors' samples.

This clonotype appeared a few times. This chain connects TRBV28 to TRBJ2-1; D remains unclear. Trimming took 9 bases from V and 10 from J, leaving 16 bases between them. The CDR3 covers 12 residues. Germline values: CDR1 MDHEN, CDR2 SYDVKM. CDR3 amino acids: CASEVGFREQFF. Written as DNA, the CDR3 is TGTGCCAGTGAAGTAGGATTTCGGGAGCAGTTCTTC.

The chain joins TRBV5-1 to TRBJ1-6, with TRBD1 matching over 7 bases. Trimming took 0 bases from V and 0 from J; bases not matched to a gene: 12. CDR3 length equals 20 residues. Germline V lookup: CDR1 SGHRS, CDR2 YFSETQ. This CDR3 is CASSLARGQSISSYNSPLHF. DNA for the CDR3: TGCGCCAGCAGCTTGGCCAGGGGACAGTCTATCAGCTCCTATAATTCACCCCTCCACTTT.

The gene calls are TRBV28 and TRBJ2-7; no definite D call. Trimming took off 5 bases at V and 2 bases at J, with 10 bases between the two ends. The CDR3 is 13 amino acids. Germline-derived CDR1 and CDR2 are MDHEN and SYDVKM. The CDR3 loop reads CASSPIRPYEQYF. CDR3 in DNA: TGTGCCAGCAGTCCAATACGCCCCTACGAGCAGTACTTC.

CDR3 DNA sequence: TGTGCCAGCAGTTTTGCAGTGGGCGAGCAGTACTTC. It yields the protein CASSFAVGEQYF. The chain has TRBV28 and TRBJ2-7, with D hard to call. Germline V gene sequence: CDR1 MDHEN, CDR2 SYDVKM. The V and J ends lost 3 bases and 6 bases respectively, with 9 bases between them. The CDR3 sequence is 12 residues long.

This clonotype showed up just a few times. The J gene is TRBJ2-3, the V gene TRBV7-2; no reliable D call. V was clipped by 1 base and J by 4 bases, with 9 bases between them. CDR3 length equals 14 residues. Germline V gives CDR1 SGHTA, CDR2 FQGNSA. The CDR3 bases are TGTGCCAGCAGCTTAGGCTTGGGTCCAGATACGCAGTATTTT. This translates into CASSLGLGPDTQYF.

V gene TRBV2 combines with J gene TRBJ2-7; 10 bases match TRBD2. The V segment lost 5 bases and the J segment 3 bases; nucleotides outside the gene matches: 4. Germline CDR1 SNHLY, CDR2 FYNNEI. The CDR3 extends over 14 amino acids. CDR3 protein: CASSLGLAVYEQYF. For the CDR3, the DNA is TGTGCCAGCAGTCTCGGACTAGCGGTCTACGAGCAGTACTTC.

The chain combines TRBV20-1 with TRBJ1-4; D is possibly TRBD1 (5 bases). Trimming took 6 bases from V and 8 from J, leaving 16 bases between them. Per the germline V gene, CDR1 is DFQATT and CDR2 is SNEGSKA (reference sequence). The CDR3 has 13 amino acids. This chain's CDR3 is CSAVTGQSEKLFF. Written as DNA, the CDR3 is TGCAGTGCGGTCACCGGACAATCAGAAAAACTGTTTTTT.

This clonotype came up a few times. The chain combines TRBV19 with TRBJ1-4; D uncertain. The germline V gene has CDR1 LNHDA and CDR2 SQIVND (reference sequence). The length of the CDR3 is 14 residues. Trimming removed 3 bases at V and 4 bases at J, with 9 bases between. The CDR3 nucleotides are TGTGCCAGTAGTATCAAGACGGTTAATGAAAAACTGTTTTTT. Translated, it gives CASSIKTVNEKLFF. The full variable domain, completed using reference TRBV19 and TRBJ1-4, is DGGITQSPKYLFRKEGQNVTLSCEQNLNHDAMYWYRQDPGQGLRLIYYSQIVNDFQKGDIAEGYSVSREKKESFPLTVTSAQKNPTAFYLCASSIKTVNEKLFFGSGTQLSVL.

This clonotype was observed a handful of times. This chain connects TRBV18 to TRBJ1-6; D uncertain. The CDR3 length is 15 residues. The ends were cut back, 6 bases at V and 2 bases at J, with 11 bases in the middle. Germline CDR1 KGHSH, CDR2 LQKENI. DNA for the CDR3: TGTGCCAGCTCGACCGACCGGGCCTATAATTCACCCCTCCACTTT. This encodes CASSTDRAYNSPLHF.

The chain employs TRBV3-1 and TRBJ2-7; D gene uncertain. CDR3 length: 13 amino acids. V lost 3 bases to trimming and J lost 4 bases, with 10 bases between them. Germline-derived CDR1 and CDR2 are LGHDT and YNNKEL (reference sequence). DNA for the CDR3: TGTGCCAGCAGCCACAAGGGCTGGTACGAGCAGTACTTC. Its translation is CASSHKGWYEQYF.

With regard to this clonotype: This sequence may be a read error, since a much larger clone differs from it by one base. The V gene is TRBV28, the J gene TRBJ1-5; 7 bases agree with TRBD1. Trimming cost V 7 bases and J 1 base; bases outside gene matches: 1. In germline, CDR1 is MDHEN, CDR2 SYDVKM. The CDR3 extends over 13 amino acids. The CDR3 DNA reads TGTGCCAGCATACAGGGGAGCAATCAGCCCCAGCATTTT. It codes for CASIQGSNQPQHF. The complete variable domain, with remaining parts taken from reference TRBV28 and TRBJ1-5, reads DVKVTQSSRYLVKRTGEKVFLECVQDMDHENMFWYRQDPGLGLRLIYFSYDVKMKEKGDIPEGYSVSREKKERFSLILESASTNQTSMYLCASIQGSNQPQHFGDGTRLSIL.

The chain is built from TRBV24-1 and TRBJ1-1; 7 bases map to TRBD1. CDR1 is KGHDR, CDR2 SFDVKD, per germline. The CDR3 consists of 13 residues. The J segment lost 5 bases and the V segment lost 4 bases, leaving 3 bases of the junction unmatched. As DNA, the CDR3 is TGTGCCACCAGTGACCTACAGGGGACTGAAGCTTTCTTT. This translates into CATSDLQGTEAFF.

The chain is built from TRBV3-1 and TRBJ1-5; D possibly corresponds to TRBD1 (5 bases). This CDR3 has 15 residues. Germline CDR1 LGHDT, CDR2 YNNKEL (reference sequence). The V end lost 0 bases, the J end lost 4 bases, and 10 bases lay between the germline ends. CDR3 bases: TGTGCCAGCAGCCAAGATCTGGGGCGAAATCAGCCCCAGCATTTT. Translation gives CASSQDLGRNQPQHF. Full variable domain (remainder filled in from reference TRBV3-1 and TRBJ1-5): DTAVSQTPKYLVTQMGNDKSIKCEQNLGHDTMYWYKQDSKKFLKIMFSYNNKELIINETVPNRFSPKSPDKAHLNLHINSLELGDSAVYFCASSQDLGRNQPQHFGDGTRLSIL.

This clonotype was recorded many times. V usage is TRBV12-3 or TRBV12-4 and J usage is TRBJ1-5, with 9 bases that match TRBD1. V was clipped by 3 bases and J by 7 bases; unmatched bases: 13. There are 17 residues in the CDR3. CDR3 in amino acids: CASSFSGTGGGRQPQHF. The CDR3 bases are TGTGCCAGCAGTTTCTCGGGAACAGGGGGCGGGCGGCAGCCCCAGCATTTT.

This clonotype has at least ten counts. V gene TRBV24-1 combines with J gene TRBJ2-3, with 11 bases matching TRBD2. The V gene's germline CDR1 is KGHDR and CDR2 SFDVKD. Unmatched junction bases numbered 5, after V lost 3 bases and J lost 1 base. The CDR3 covers 17 residues. In DNA, the CDR3 is TGTGCCACCAGTGATGTAGCGGGAGGGCCGGGCACAGATACGCAGTATTTT. It codes for CATSDVAGGPGTDTQYF.

Note on this clonotype: A read error may explain this, as a much larger clone is one base away. The chain recombines TRBV12-3 or TRBV12-4 with TRBJ1-2; tentatively, D is TRBD1 (5 bases). V lost 3 bases and J 10 bases, leaving 27 bases between the germline ends. This CDR3 comprises 17 residues. The CDR3 loop is CASSFSRRGVIFSDYTF. The DNA for the CDR3 is TGTGCCAGCAGTTTCTCCCGGCGGGGGGTGATTTTTTCCGACTACACCTTC.

This clonotype was recorded many times. This chain uses TRBV6-5 with TRBJ1-5, with 7 bases that match TRBD1. V lost 6 bases, J lost 9 bases, and 11 bases stayed unmatched. CDR1 MNHEY and CDR2 SVGAGI come from the germline V gene. This CDR3 region has 14 residues. CDR3 loop: CASSPRQGSRPQHF. The CDR3 nucleotides are TGTGCCAGCAGCCCCAGACAGGGATCAAGGCCCCAGCATTTT.

This clonotype was found many times. The V gene is TRBV6-2 or TRBV6-3, the J gene TRBJ2-3, with 9 bases lining up with TRBD2. Germline V gene lookup returns CDR1 MNHEY and CDR2 SVGEGT. Losses at the gene ends were 0 bases for V and 5 bases for J; bases not matched to a gene: 12. CDR3 size: 18 residues. The CDR3: CASSYSTGTSRQVDTQYF. Here the CDR3 DNA reads TGTGCCAGCAGTTACTCGACGGGGACTAGCAGACAAGTAGATACGCAGTATTTT.

This clonotype was detected many times. This sequence joins TRBV7-2 and TRBJ2-5; D may match TRBD1 or TRBD2 (6 bases each). CDR1 is SGHTA, CDR2 FQGNSA, per germline. V was clipped by 0 bases and J by 4 bases, with 15 bases between them. This CDR3 has 16 amino acids. DNA for the CDR3: TGTGCCAGCAGCTTAGCGCCCAGGGGAGGTCGAGAGACCCAGTACTTC. Translating it yields CASSLAPRGGRETQYF.

This clonotype has more than one count but fewer than ten. This chain links TRBV5-1 with TRBJ1-1, with a possible D match to TRBD1 (6 bases). The CDR3 runs to 13 residues. CDR1 is SGHRS and CDR2 is YFSETQ in the germline V gene. V gave up 0 bases and J gave up 5 bases, with 8 bases separating them. The CDR3 region is CASSLDRETEAFF. CDR3 sequence (DNA): TGCGCCAGCAGCTTGGACAGGGAGACTGAAGCTTTCTTT.

The V and J genes are TRBV29-1 and TRBJ2-7; tentative D call: TRBD1 (6 bases). The CDR3 loop spans 13 amino acids. CDR1 SQVTM and CDR2 ANQGSEA come from the germline V gene. The V end lost 4 bases, the J end lost 4 bases, and 14 bases lay between the germline ends. The CDR3 reads CSVGVDRNYEQYF. The CDR3, as DNA: TGCAGCGTTGGAGTAGACAGGAATTACGAGCAGTACTTC.

This clonotype was seen many times. The chain is built from TRBV7-6 and TRBJ1-6; D is perhaps TRBD1 (5 bases). The germline V gene has CDR1 SGHVS and CDR2 FNYEAQ. CDR3 size: 18 residues. V lost 4 bases and J 0 bases, leaving 16 bases between the germline ends. DNA of the CDR3: TGTGCCAGCAGCTCTGCCCGGGACGAGAGCTCCTATAATTCACCCCTCCACTTT. Encoded protein: CASSSARDESSYNSPLHF.

This clonotype was counted at least ten times. The rearrangement uses TRBV6-6 and TRBJ1-6; D is ambiguous. This CDR3 contains 14 residues. V was pared by 0 bases and J by 7 bases, with 7 bases between. Germline V gene data show CDR1 as MNHNY and CDR2 as SVGAGI (reference sequence). CDR3 region: CASSYSGENSPLHF. The CDR3 DNA reads TGTGCCAGCAGTTACTCCGGGGAGAATTCACCCCTCCACTTT.

The chain employs TRBV28 and TRBJ1-3; D call uncertain. The CDR3 is made up of 16 amino acids. Germline V gene data show CDR1 as MDHEN and CDR2 as SYDVKM. V was cut by 7 bases and J by 0 bases, with 16 bases left in between. CDR3 bases: TGTGCCAGCATCCCTGGACGGGCCCCCTCTGGAAACACCATATATTTT. It translates to CASIPGRAPSGNTIYF. Looking up the rest from reference TRBV28 and TRBJ1-3 gives the full variable domain: DVKVTQSSRYLVKRTGEKVFLECVQDMDHENMFWYRQDPGLGLRLIYFSYDVKMKEKGDIPEGYSVSREKKERFSLILESASTNQTSMYLCASIPGRAPSGNTIYFGEGSWLTVV.

This clonotype was counted many times. The V gene is TRBV20-1, the J gene TRBJ2-1; possibly TRBD2 for D (6 bases). Trimming removed 1 base from V and 5 bases from J, with 6 bases in between. This CDR3 comprises 12 residues. The germline CDR1 and CDR2 sequences are DFQATT and SNEGSKA (reference sequence). DNA for the CDR3: TGCAGTGCTAGAGGACTAGACAATGAGCAGTTCTTC. Encoded protein: CSARGLDNEQFF.

This clonotype was found many times. The genes are TRBV7-2 and TRBJ1-3; D might be TRBD1 (6 bases). From germline, CDR1 is SGHTA and CDR2 FQGNSA. The CDR3 length is 17 residues. Trimming cost V 5 bases and J 0 bases, with 17 bases left between them. The CDR3 DNA is TGTGCCAGCAGCCTCGCAATAGGGGGGGGCTCTGGAAACACCATATATTTT. This translates into CASSLAIGGGSGNTIYF. The whole variable domain, filled in from reference TRBV7-2 and TRBJ1-3, reads GAGVSQSPSNKVTEKGKDVELRCDPISGHTALYWYRQSLGQGLEFLIYFQGNSAPDKSGLPSDRFSAERTGGSVSTLTIQRTQQEDSAVYLCASSLAIGGGSGNTIYFGEGSWLTVV.

Ten or more counts support this clonotype. This chain uses TRBV6-6 with TRBJ2-6; 9 bases fit TRBD2. The germline V gene encodes CDR1 MNHNY and CDR2 SVGAGI (reference sequence). The CDR3 is 20 amino acids. The V gene end was trimmed by 2 bases and the J gene end by 0 bases; junction bases not matched to a gene: 11. DNA for the CDR3: TGTGCCAGCAGTTACCCCCCTGGTGGCGGGAGGGCCTCTGGGGCCAACGTCCTGACTTTC. Translating gives CASSYPPGGGRASGANVLTF.

This clonotype has a count of ten or more. The genes are TRBV7-2 and TRBJ2-5; TRBD1 is a possible D gene (6 bases). Per the germline V gene, CDR1 is SGHTA and CDR2 is FQGNSA. V dropped 7 bases and J dropped 0 bases, with 9 bases sitting between them. The CDR3 consists of 13 residues. DNA of the CDR3: TGTGCCAGCATCCGGGACAACCAAGAGACCCAGTACTTC. Translated, it gives CASIRDNQETQYF.

V usage is TRBV29-1 and J usage is TRBJ2-7; 11 bases are shared with TRBD1. V shed 4 bases and J 1 base; nucleotides not matched to a gene: 3. CDR1 is SQVTM, CDR2 ANQGSEA, per germline. This CDR3 spans 14 amino acids. The CDR3 is CSVGTGGLSYEQYF. The DNA for the CDR3 is TGCAGCGTTGGGACAGGGGGCTTGTCCTACGAGCAGTACTTC.

The chain carries TRBV4-1 and TRBJ2-1; 11 nucleotides align to TRBD2. Germline V gene data show CDR1 as MGHRA and CDR2 as YSYEKL. V lost 1 base, J lost 9 bases, and 5 bases stayed unmatched. The CDR3 has 15 amino acids. The CDR3 loop is CASSQAQGLAAEQFF. CDR3 DNA: TGCGCCAGCAGCCAAGCGCAGGGACTAGCGGCTGAGCAGTTCTTC.

This clonotype was counted only a few times. The CDR3 DNA sequence: TGCACCAGCAGCCTATCTGCACCCCGACAGGGAGGAAGCTATGGCTACACCTTC. Translated: CTSSLSAPRQGGSYGYTF. This chain links TRBV1 with TRBJ1-2; the DNA was not used to check the table's D call, TRBD1. TRBV1 is a listed pseudogene. CDR3 length equals 18 residues.

The V gene is TRBV29-1, the J gene TRBJ2-7; 10 bases are a match to TRBD1. Per the germline V gene, CDR1 is SQVTM and CDR2 is ANQGSEA. The CDR3 is 14 amino acids. Trimming took 5 bases from V and 6 from J; bases not matched to a gene: 10. CDR3 nucleotides: TGCAGCGTTTCTCGGACAGGGGGTATCCTCGAGCAGTACTTC. This encodes CSVSRTGGILEQYF.